The text below deals with one T cell receptor beta chain. The record originates from a study of blood T cell repertoires in COVID-19. The overall study: Acute and convalescent COVID-19 specimens originated in the United States, Italy and Spain.

V was trimmed by 6 bases and J by 3 bases, leaving 9 bases between them. The CDR3 consists of 13 residues. The V gene's germline CDR1 is MNHNY and CDR2 SVGAGI (reference sequence). Here immunoSEQ multiplex PCR was the method, and the copy in TCRdb shows in-frame clones only, minus some. The sample holds about 210,000 clones; 89% are singletons and the top ten take about 5%. The sequencing input was peripheral blood. This TCR came from a woman between 40 and 55 years old with acute or convalescent COVID-19. The chain employs TRBV6-6 and TRBJ1-5; D is ambiguous. CDR3 in amino acids: CASRTYDNQPQHF. CDR3 nucleotides: TGTGCCAGCAGGACTTATGACAATCAGCCCCAGCATTTT.